This TCR beta chain was captured in a study of CXCR3-negative and CXCR3-positive naive CD8 T cells. Findings and caveats of the study: Memory CD8+ T cell repertoires were far less diverse than both naive subsets. CXCR3-positive naive cells had TRB CDR3s that were more hydrophobic than CXCR3-negative naive cells had. Whereas memory cells differed, naive CXCR3-negative and CXCR3-positive cells shared similar TRBV-TRBJ usage.

Worth noting for this clonotype: Its antigen is not identified.

All TRB cDNA libraries came from 5' RACE performed with UMI labels. From its re-call of the 5' RACE reads, TCRdb lists each CDR3 protein once, without DNA. The sample holds roughly 59,000 distinct CDR3 sequences. CDR1 MNHEY and CDR2 SMNVEV come from the germline V gene (reference sequence). The length of the CDR3 is 14 residues. The receptor was derived from a human donor in good health. Some clones in this sample may be carry-over from other donors' samples. The chain links TRBV27 to TRBJ1-1; TCRdb's assignment of TRBD1 cannot be checked, as there is no DNA. The specimen sequenced was naive CXCR3+ CD8+ T cells from blood. Subset here: CD45RO-CCR7+CD27+CD95- naive CD8+ T cells expressing CXCR3 (TNR3+). CDR3 region: CASSLQGATGEAFF.